The 24 T cell receptor beta chains below all came from one sample that was sequenced in a study of cytomegalovirus exposure and HLA in healthy donors. Measured with immunoSEQ multiplex PCR; TCRdb has only the in-frame clones, and not every one. This sample has over 120,000 clones; approximately 94% occur once, and the top ten carry 1.8%. The specimen sequenced was PBMCs. All receptors come from a man younger than 30 in good health and CMV-seropositive.

The chain combines TRBV7-2 with TRBJ2-2; no definite D call. The CDR3 runs 12 residues. The V gene's germline CDR1 is SGHTA and CDR2 FQGNSA. The V gene lost 2 bases and the J gene lost 7 bases, with 5 bases spanning the gap. CDR3 sequence reads: CASSLNGGELFF. In DNA form, the CDR3 reads TGTGCCAGCAGCTTAAACGGCGGGGAGCTGTTTTTT.

The V gene is TRBV27, the J gene TRBJ2-2, with D perhaps TRBD2 (5 bases). Germline assignment: CDR1 MNHEY and CDR2 SMNVEV (reference sequence). V was shortened by 7 bases and J by 7 bases, with 22 bases between the two germline ends. This CDR3 has 16 residues. The CDR3 DNA is TGTGCCAGCACCGCAACGGGCGGACTCTATAACGGGGAGCTGTTTTTT. This sequence encodes CASTATGGLYNGELFF.

The sample holds one count of this clone. This chain links TRBV5-1 with TRBJ2-1; 11 bases map to TRBD2. Germline V CDR1 and CDR2: SGHRS, YFSETQ. V was clipped by 5 bases and J by 4 bases; unmatched bases: 5. The CDR3 loop spans 15 amino acids. In DNA form, the CDR3 reads TGCGCCAGCAGTGAGGGGACTAGCGGTTACAATGAGCAGTTCTTC. Its translation is CASSEGTSGYNEQFF.

The chain combines TRBV5-1 with TRBJ1-5; tentative D call: TRBD1 (5 bases). V was pared by 0 bases and J by 3 bases, with 10 bases between. Germline assignment: CDR1 SGHRS and CDR2 YFSETQ. The length of the CDR3 is 15 residues. The CDR3 DNA reads as TGCGCCAGCAGCTTGGGAGACAGCCACAATCAGCCCCAGCATTTT. This encodes CASSLGDSHNQPQHF.

This chain connects TRBV5-4 to TRBJ2-5; weak D call: TRBD2 (5 bases). Per germline, CDR1 SGHNT and CDR2 YYREEE (reference sequence). Trimming took off 0 bases at V and 3 bases at J, with 12 bases between the two ends. The CDR3 has 15 amino acids. CDR3 amino acids: CASSLDREAEETQYF. The CDR3 nucleotides read TGTGCCAGCAGCTTGGATCGGGAAGCCGAAGAGACCCAGTACTTC. The full variable domain, with the rest looked up from reference TRBV5-4 and TRBJ2-5, is ETGVTQSPTHLIKTRGQQVTLRCSSQSGHNTVSWYQQALGQGPQFIFQYYREEENGRGNFPPRFSGLQFPNYSSELNVNALELDDSALYLCASSLDREAEETQYFGPGTRLLVL.

The chain joins TRBV5-6 to TRBJ1-1; no clear D gene. The germline V and J ends were trimmed by 4 bases and 7 bases, with 11 bases remaining between them. The germline V gene has CDR1 SGHDT and CDR2 YYEEEE. The CDR3 contains 12 residues. CDR3 sequence (DNA): TGTGCCAGCAGCCTAGGGAGGATTGAAGCTTTCTTT. This sequence encodes CASSLGRIEAFF.

The chain couples TRBV5-1 to TRBJ1-1; maybe TRBD1 (5 bases). CDR3 length: 14 amino acids. Trimming took 6 bases from V and 1 from J, leaving 13 bases between them. From germline, CDR1 is SGHRS and CDR2 YFSETQ. In DNA, the CDR3 is TGCGCCAGCAAAGTACAGGAGGGGAACACTGAAGCTTTCTTT. This translates into CASKVQEGNTEAFF.

This chain joins TRBV18 and TRBJ2-2; D possibly corresponds to TRBD2 (5 bases). CDR3 length: 14 residues. Trimming took off 3 bases at V and 4 bases at J, with 9 bases between the two ends. Per germline, CDR1 KGHSH and CDR2 LQKENI. The CDR3 region is CASSPPGSTGELFF. The CDR3, as DNA: TGTGCCAGCTCACCCCCGGGGTCCACCGGGGAGCTGTTTTTT. Full variable domain (remainder filled in from reference TRBV18 and TRBJ2-2): NAGVMQNPRHLVRRRGQEARLRCSPMKGHSHVYWYRQLPEEGLKFMVYLQKENIIDESGMPKERFSAEFPKEGPSILRIQQVVRGDSAAYFCASSPPGSTGELFFGEGSRLTVL.

The chain employs TRBV28 and TRBJ2-7, with a weak D call TRBD2 (5 bases). Germline V gives CDR1 MDHEN, CDR2 SYDVKM. V gave up 8 bases and J gave up 5 bases, with 13 bases separating them. The CDR3 has 12 residues. CDR3 sequence reads: CASGGSPHEQYF. CDR3 nucleotide sequence: TGTGCCAGCGGAGGCAGCCCCCACGAGCAGTACTTC.

The V gene is TRBV2, the J gene TRBJ1-6; tentative D call: TRBD1 (6 bases). V was pared by 5 bases and J by 8 bases, with 13 bases between. Germline lookup yields CDR1 SNHLY and CDR2 FYNNEI. This CDR3 is 14 amino acids long. CDR3 residues: CASSPGTPDSPLHF. The CDR3 nucleotides are TGTGCCAGCAGTCCTGGGACACCCGATTCACCCCTCCACTTT.

This sequence joins TRBV18 and TRBJ1-1; no definite D call. Germline V gene sequence: CDR1 KGHSH, CDR2 LQKENI. There are 14 residues in the CDR3. V lost 6 bases and J 1 base, leaving 12 bases between the germline ends. The CDR3 DNA reads as TGTGCCAGCTCCGCCGCCGTCAGGAACACTGAAGCTTTCTTT. This sequence encodes CASSAAVRNTEAFF. Complete variable domain (other parts from reference TRBV18 and TRBJ1-1): NAGVMQNPRHLVRRRGQEARLRCSPMKGHSHVYWYRQLPEEGLKFMVYLQKENIIDESGMPKERFSAEFPKEGPSILRIQQVVRGDSAAYFCASSAAVRNTEAFFGQGTRLTVV.

This chain connects TRBV2 to TRBJ2-3; 10 bases line up with TRBD2. The V gene's germline CDR1 is SNHLY and CDR2 FYNNEI. The CDR3 length is 14 residues. The V and J ends lost 3 bases and 5 bases, in that order; junction bases with no gene match: 2. In DNA, the CDR3 is TGTGCCAGCAGTGATCTAGCGGGAGAAGATACGCAGTATTTT. It is translated as CASSDLAGEDTQYF.

V is TRBV5-5 and J is TRBJ2-5, with D unclear. Germline V gene sequence: CDR1 SGHKS, CDR2 YYEKEE (reference sequence). V lost 0 bases and J lost 2, with 8 bases in between. The CDR3 consists of 14 residues. This chain's CDR3 is CASSLAGRQETQYF. In DNA, the CDR3 is TGTGCCAGCAGCTTGGCAGGTCGTCAAGAGACCCAGTACTTC.

The chain combines TRBV2 with TRBJ2-2; maybe TRBD2 (5 bases). Germline V lookup: CDR1 SNHLY, CDR2 FYNNEI. This CDR3 has 14 amino acids. Trimming stripped 6 bases from V and 5 bases from J, with 13 bases between. The DNA of the CDR3 is TGTGCCAGCAGCGTCGGGGAGATAACCGGGGAGCTGTTTTTT. Translating gives CASSVGEITGELFF. Looking up the rest from reference TRBV2 and TRBJ2-2 gives the full variable domain: EPEVTQTPSHQVTQMGQEVILRCVPISNHLYFYWYRQILGQKVEFLVSFYNNEISEKSEIFDDQFSVERPDGSNFTLKIRSTKLEDSAMYFCASSVGEITGELFFGEGSRLTVL.

The V gene is TRBV11-3, the J gene TRBJ1-1, with a weak D call TRBD1 (5 bases). V lost 5 bases to trimming and J lost 3 bases, with 10 bases between them. CDR1 and CDR2 (germline): SGHNT, YENEEA. The CDR3 is 13 residues long. The CDR3: CASSIQVDTEAFF. CDR3 DNA sequence: TGTGCCAGCAGCATACAGGTAGACACTGAAGCTTTCTTT.

This chain uses TRBV4-1 with TRBJ2-3; 11 bases are a match to TRBD2. The CDR3 runs 19 residues. CDR1 is MGHRA and CDR2 is YSYEKL in the germline V gene. Unmatched junction bases numbered 11, after V lost 0 bases and J lost 3 bases. The chain's CDR3 is CASSQEEVGASGRTDTQYF. Written as DNA, the CDR3 is TGCGCCAGCAGCCAAGAGGAGGTGGGGGCTAGCGGGAGGACAGATACGCAGTATTTT.

This clone was seen once. The chain is built from TRBV5-1 and TRBJ1-2, with 7 positions matching TRBD1. Germline values: CDR1 SGHRS, CDR2 YFSETQ. There are 15 residues in the CDR3. The junction had 11 bases not matched to a gene; V was cut back by 4 bases and J by 5 bases. CDR3 coding DNA: TGCGCCAGCAGCGAGACAGGGTGGGACCCTTATGGCTACACCTTC. This translates into CASSETGWDPYGYTF.

About this clone itself: The sample carries other DNA sequences with the same CDR3. The chain has TRBV5-1 and TRBJ2-7, with 8 bases matching TRBD1. The CDR3 has 14 amino acids. V was clipped by 3 bases and J by 1 base; unmatched bases: 3. Germline assignment: CDR1 SGHRS and CDR2 YFSETQ. The CDR3 DNA is TGCGCCAGCAGCTCGACAGGGGAATCCTACGAGCAGTACTTC. This encodes CASSSTGESYEQYF.

This clone was observed once. The CDR3 DNA follows: TGTGCCAGCAGCCAGAGGCTTGGCAACTATGGCTACACCTTC. Its translation: CASSQRLGNYGYTF. The V gene is TRBV6-6, the J gene TRBJ1-2; no definite D call. Trimming left V 6 bases short and J 2 bases short, with 13 bases between. Germline CDR1 reads MNHNY; CDR2 reads SVGAGI (reference sequence). There are 14 residues in the CDR3.

The gene calls are TRBV7-9 and TRBJ1-2, with D unclear. Trimming cost V 1 base and J 8 bases, with 8 bases left between them. Germline CDR1 is SEHNR and CDR2 is FQNEAQ (reference sequence). CDR3 length: 12 residues. The CDR3 DNA reads TGTGCCAGCAGCTTAGAAGCAGGAGGCTACACCTTC. Protein product: CASSLEAGGYTF.

CDR3 residues: CAIRAPGADTEAFF. In DNA form, the CDR3 reads TGTGCCATCAGGGCCCCAGGGGCCGACACTGAAGCTTTCTTT. The genes are TRBV10-3 and TRBJ1-1, with D perhaps TRBD1 (6 bases). The CDR3 covers 14 residues. Per the germline V gene, CDR1 is ENHRY and CDR2 is SYGVKD. Trimming removed 6 bases from V and 3 bases from J, with 14 bases in between.

For the CDR3, the DNA is TGTGCCACCCGGGACTACAATGAGCAGTTCTTC. Its protein product is CATRDYNEQFF. The V and J genes are TRBV27 and TRBJ2-1; tentatively, D is TRBD2 (5 bases). The CDR3 spans 11 residues. CDR1 and CDR2 from the germline V gene are MNHEY and SMNVEV (reference sequence). The ends were cut back, 10 bases at V and 3 bases at J, with 7 bases in the middle.

This clone occurred once. This chain connects TRBV2 to TRBJ2-5; D is uncertain. Germline loops: CDR1 SNHLY, CDR2 FYNNEI. Trimming shortened V by 10 bases and J by 1 base, and 16 bases separated the two germline ends. The CDR3 extends over 14 amino acids. In nucleotides, the CDR3 is TGTGCCACCACGCTAATGCCGATCCAAGAGACCCAGTACTTC. It is translated as CATTLMPIQETQYF.

This rearrangement joins TRBV2 to TRBJ1-3; D remains ambiguous. The V gene lost 8 bases and the J gene lost 4 bases, with 15 bases spanning the gap. This CDR3 comprises 14 residues. Germline loops: CDR1 SNHLY, CDR2 FYNNEI. The CDR3 nucleotides are TGTGCCAGCCGGAAGGAGAGTTCAGGAAACACCATATATTTT. Protein sequence: CASRKESSGNTIYF.